This TCR beta chain was documented in a study of T cells in Graves' hyperthyroidism and ophthalmopathy. Across the study: Before treatment of any kind, peripheral blood was taken at initial diagnosis.

What was amplified from RNA transcripts were TCR beta CDR3 regions. A set of HTBI primers served as the primers for a first-round RT-PCR of the TCR CDR3. TCRdb reprocessed the multiplex PCR reads via MiXCR and lists one record per CDR3 protein. The sample carries 500,000 to 800,000 distinct CDR3 sequences, roughly 14% recorded once. Ophthalmopathy in the patients scored at least 3 on Clinical Activity Score and at least 4 on NOSPECS grade, lasting under 3 months. A patient was excluded if there was uncontrolled infection, other autoimmune disease, pregnancy or lactation. Out of roughly 9.1 ml of fresh peripheral blood came the PBMCs. This clonotype was observed many times. This TCR was sampled from a woman in her fifties or sixties with Graves' ophthalmopathy. Input material: blood.

CDR3 sequence (DNA): TGTGCCATCGGTGGTGGGGAAAGGCCCTACGAGCAGTACTTC. It is translated as CAIGGGERPYEQYF. This sequence joins TRBV10-3 and TRBJ2-7; D is ambiguous. The CDR3 covers 14 residues. Germline V gene lookup returns CDR1 ENHRY and CDR2 SYGVKD. Trimming removed 8 bases at V and 2 bases at J, with 16 bases between.